This T cell receptor (beta chain) was retrieved from a study of identical twins. Study-wide points: Abundant beta clonotypes from cord blood bore fewer insertions; memory repertoires lacked this pattern. Donors were not followed over many years; analysis was cross-sectional.

To note about this clonotype: Its target is not known.

In germline, CDR1 is MNHEY, CDR2 SVGEGT. With 4 bases clipped from V and 5 bases from J, the junction kept 12 bases outside the gene matches. There are 16 residues in the CDR3. Unique molecular identifiers were present on the cDNA, which also gained a universal primer site by template switching. MiXCR was run by TCRdb on the 5' RACE reads, yielding one entry per CDR3 protein. Among about 530,000 distinct CDR3 sequences listed, 20% to 25% were seen once. These data are also associated with another study on yellow fever vaccine responses in identical twins.

The clonotype originates from a young woman in good health. V and J are TRBV6-2 or TRBV6-3 and TRBJ2-3, with 7 nucleotides matching TRBD1. The specimen was CD4+ T cells sorted from blood. The CDR3 loop reads CASSFITGDLKDTQYF. The CDR3 nucleotides are TGTGCCAGCAGTTTTATAACAGGGGATTTAAAAGATACGCAGTATTTT.